The rows below give T cell receptor beta chains drawn from one sample of a study of identical twins. TCRdb processed the 5' RACE reads anew with MiXCR; each CDR3 protein has one entry. The data contain some 500,000 distinct CDR3 sequences, 9% to 10% of them seen just once; the ten biggest clones take up roughly 3%. Another study also made use of these data, one on yellow fever vaccine responses in identical twins.

Input material: PBMCs. The receptors stem from a woman aged 18-29 years in good health. Each CDR3 is given with its conserved first and last residue. Each record gives: J gene, D gene, CDR3 length, V gene, clone size, CDR3 DNA, CDR3 protein. The D gene is left open where the match is weak. Not every row has a clone size; where given, it reads once, few, many or a size class.

J gene: TRBJ2-7
D gene: TRBD1
CDR3 length: 15
V gene: TRBV28
clone size: few
CDR3 DNA: TGTGCCAGCAGTTTAATCCCCTCGCAGGGGGACGAGCAGTACTTC
CDR3 protein: CASSLIPSQGDEQYF

J gene: TRBJ2-1
D gene: NA
CDR3 length: 14
V gene: TRBV5-1
clone size: many
CDR3 DNA: TGCGCCAGCAGCCGACACCCCTCCTACAATGAGCAGTTCTTC
CDR3 protein: CASSRHPSYNEQFF

J gene: TRBJ2-3
D gene: NA
CDR3 length: 11
V gene: TRBV10-3
clone size: few
CDR3 DNA: TGTGCCATCAGGATCACAGATACGCAGTATTTT
CDR3 protein: CAIRITDTQYF

J gene: TRBJ2-1
D gene: TRBD2
CDR3 length: 17
V gene: TRBV28
clone size: many
CDR3 DNA: TGTGCCAGCAACCGCCCCTGGCTAGCGGGAGGACACAATGAGCAGTTCTTC
CDR3 protein: CASNRPWLAGGHNEQFF

J gene: TRBJ2-1
D gene: NA
CDR3 length: 14
V gene: TRBV19
clone size: NA
CDR3 DNA: TGTGCCAGTAGTATCAGGGTGCTCTACAATGAGCAGTTCTTC
CDR3 protein: CASSIRVLYNEQFF

J gene: TRBJ2-7
D gene: TRBD1
CDR3 length: 15
V gene: TRBV5-1
clone size: NA
CDR3 DNA: TGCGCCAGCAGCTTCATCGGGACAGGGGACCACGAGCAGTACTTC
CDR3 protein: CASSFIGTGDHEQYF

J gene: TRBJ1-5
D gene: TRBD1
CDR3 length: 18
V gene: TRBV19
clone size: few
CDR3 DNA: TGTGCCAGTAGTCCCGGACAGGGGGCATTTACGGCTGGTCAGCCCCAGCATTTT
CDR3 protein: CASSPGQGAFTAGQPQHF

J gene: TRBJ2-1
D gene: NA
CDR3 length: 11
V gene: TRBV29-1
clone size: few
CDR3 DNA: TGCAGCGTAGCGGACAGTAATGAGCAGTTCTTC
CDR3 protein: CSVADSNEQFF

J gene: TRBJ1-1
D gene: NA
CDR3 length: 15
V gene: TRBV6-2/TRBV6-3
clone size: few
CDR3 DNA: TGTGCCAGCAAGGACCGGTCCGGATTGAACACTGAAGCTTTCTTT
CDR3 protein: CASKDRSGLNTEAFF

J gene: TRBJ2-7
D gene: NA
CDR3 length: 14
V gene: TRBV6-1
clone size: many
CDR3 DNA: TGTGCCACCGGCAAGGGTCAGGGGTGGAGCGAGCAGTACTTC
CDR3 protein: CATGKGQGWSEQYF

J gene: TRBJ2-5
D gene: NA
CDR3 length: 15
V gene: TRBV5-1
clone size: many
CDR3 DNA: TGCGCCAGCAGCTCGGGGGGACAGGAGGTAAAGACCCAGTACTTC
CDR3 protein: CASSSGGQEVKTQYF

J gene: TRBJ2-1
D gene: TRBD1
CDR3 length: 14
V gene: TRBV12-3/TRBV12-4
clone size: many
CDR3 DNA: TGTGCCAGCAGACGGACAGGGTTCAGCGATGAGCAGTTCTTC
CDR3 protein: CASRRTGFSDEQFF

J gene: TRBJ2-3
D gene: NA
CDR3 length: 15
V gene: TRBV7-2
clone size: NA
CDR3 DNA: TGTGCCAGCAGCTTGCGACTAGGAGGCACAGATACGCAGTATTTT
CDR3 protein: CASSLRLGGTDTQYF

J gene: TRBJ2-7
D gene: TRBD2
CDR3 length: 14
V gene: TRBV12-3/TRBV12-4
clone size: NA
CDR3 DNA: TGTGCCAGCAAAATAGCGGGTAGCTCCTACGAGCAGTACTTC
CDR3 protein: CASKIAGSSYEQYF

J gene: TRBJ2-6
D gene: NA
CDR3 length: 16
V gene: TRBV10-3
clone size: NA
CDR3 DNA: TGTGCCATCAGTGCAGACAGATCCTCTGGGGCCAACGTCCTGACTTTC
CDR3 protein: CAISADRSSGANVLTF

J gene: TRBJ2-3
D gene: NA
CDR3 length: 15
V gene: TRBV20-1
clone size: few
CDR3 DNA: TGCAGTGCTAGGCCGAGTGGGCGGCTCTCAGATACGCAGTATTTT
CDR3 protein: CSARPSGRLSDTQYF

J gene: TRBJ2-7
D gene: NA
CDR3 length: 13
V gene: TRBV6-1
clone size: few
CDR3 DNA: TGTGCCAGCACCCCAGGTGAGGGCTACGAGCAGTACTTC
CDR3 protein: CASTPGEGYEQYF

J gene: TRBJ1-1
D gene: TRBD1
CDR3 length: 15
V gene: TRBV12-3/TRBV12-4
clone size: NA
CDR3 DNA: TGTGCCAGCAGTTTAGCGGGACAGGGTCTGACTGAAGCTTTCTTT
CDR3 protein: CASSLAGQGLTEAFF

J gene: TRBJ2-1
D gene: TRBD2
CDR3 length: 15
V gene: TRBV15
clone size: few
CDR3 DNA: TGTGCCACCAGCAGAGGACTAGCGGGAGTCAATGAGCAGTTCTTC
CDR3 protein: CATSRGLAGVNEQFF

J gene: TRBJ1-2
D gene: NA
CDR3 length: 14
V gene: TRBV2
clone size: NA
CDR3 DNA: TGTGCCAGCACCCCGTTGAGGGGGGCGCGAGGCTACACCTTC
CDR3 protein: CASTPLRGARGYTF

J gene: TRBJ2-6
D gene: NA
CDR3 length: 17
V gene: TRBV10-2
clone size: many
CDR3 DNA: TGCGCCAGCAGTACTGACCAAGTACTCTCTGGGGCCAACGTCCTGACTTTC
CDR3 protein: CASSTDQVLSGANVLTF

J gene: TRBJ1-2
D gene: NA
CDR3 length: 15
V gene: TRBV5-1
clone size: few
CDR3 DNA: TGCGCCAGCAGCGGCGGTGACAGGAGGGACTATGGCTACACCTTC
CDR3 protein: CASSGGDRRDYGYTF

J gene: TRBJ2-7
D gene: TRBD2
CDR3 length: 16
V gene: TRBV20-1
clone size: many
CDR3 DNA: TGCAGTGGGATCCCGGGACTAGCGGGAGGGCCGGCCGAGCAGTACTTC
CDR3 protein: CSGIPGLAGGPAEQYF

J gene: TRBJ2-1
D gene: NA
CDR3 length: 15
V gene: TRBV7-9
clone size: NA
CDR3 DNA: TGTGCCAGCAGCCCCGCAGGGTCACCCTACAATGAGCAGTTCTTC
CDR3 protein: CASSPAGSPYNEQFF

J gene: TRBJ2-1
D gene: NA
CDR3 length: 14
V gene: TRBV12-3/TRBV12-4
clone size: few
CDR3 DNA: TGTGCCAGCAGTTTAGCGGGAGGATCCGGGGAGCAGTTCTTC
CDR3 protein: CASSLAGGSGEQFF

J gene: TRBJ1-2
D gene: NA
CDR3 length: 13
V gene: TRBV27
clone size: few
CDR3 DNA: TGTGCCAGCAGTCCCCGACAGCTCTATGGCTACACCTTC
CDR3 protein: CASSPRQLYGYTF

J gene: TRBJ2-7
D gene: NA
CDR3 length: 12
V gene: TRBV7-3
clone size: few
CDR3 DNA: TGTGCCAGCAGCTATCAAGCCTACGAGCAGTACTTC
CDR3 protein: CASSYQAYEQYF

J gene: TRBJ1-5
D gene: NA
CDR3 length: 13
V gene: TRBV10-3
clone size: many
CDR3 DNA: TGTGCCATCAGTGAGTCCAGGGGACAGCCCCAGCATTTT
CDR3 protein: CAISESRGQPQHF

J gene: TRBJ2-6
D gene: NA
CDR3 length: 12
V gene: TRBV28
clone size: many
CDR3 DNA: TGTGCCAGCAGTTTCGGGGCCAACGTCCTGACTTTC
CDR3 protein: CASSFGANVLTF

J gene: TRBJ2-3
D gene: TRBD2
CDR3 length: 19
V gene: TRBV5-1
clone size: NA
CDR3 DNA: TGCGCCAGCAGCCGCGGGACTAGCGGGGGGGCCTTGGGCACAGATACGCAGTATTTT
CDR3 protein: CASSRGTSGGALGTDTQYF

J gene: TRBJ2-3
D gene: NA
CDR3 length: 14
V gene: TRBV7-6
clone size: few
CDR3 DNA: TGTGCCAGCAGCTTAGGCGAGGGTTTCGGTACGCAGTATTTT
CDR3 protein: CASSLGEGFGTQYF

J gene: TRBJ1-5
D gene: NA
CDR3 length: 13
V gene: TRBV6-5
clone size: NA
CDR3 DNA: TGTGCCAGCAGTCGGGGGCCCGATCAGCCCCAGCATTTT
CDR3 protein: CASSRGPDQPQHF

J gene: TRBJ2-3
D gene: TRBD1
CDR3 length: 13
V gene: TRBV10-3
clone size: few
CDR3 DNA: TGTGCCGCCGGGACAGGGGGAACAGATACGCAGTATTTT
CDR3 protein: CAAGTGGTDTQYF

J gene: TRBJ2-5
D gene: NA
CDR3 length: 13
V gene: TRBV13
clone size: NA
CDR3 DNA: TGTGCCAGCAGCCGCTTTTATCCAGAGACCCAGTACTTC
CDR3 protein: CASSRFYPETQYF

J gene: TRBJ1-2
D gene: TRBD1
CDR3 length: 14
V gene: TRBV7-8
clone size: many
CDR3 DNA: TGTGCCAGCGCCCCAATCGACAGGGCGCATGGCTACACCTTC
CDR3 protein: CASAPIDRAHGYTF

J gene: TRBJ2-3
D gene: NA
CDR3 length: 16
V gene: TRBV5-6
clone size: few
CDR3 DNA: TGTGCCAGCAGCCCCAAAGGACCCGAGGCCCCAGATACGCAGTATTTT
CDR3 protein: CASSPKGPEAPDTQYF

J gene: TRBJ2-1
D gene: TRBD2
CDR3 length: 16
V gene: TRBV14
clone size: NA
CDR3 DNA: TGTGCCAGCAGCGCTACTAGCGGGGGGGCTAGGAATGAGCAGTTCTTC
CDR3 protein: CASSATSGGARNEQFF

J gene: TRBJ2-2
D gene: NA
CDR3 length: 13
V gene: TRBV11-3
clone size: NA
CDR3 DNA: TGTGCCAGCAGAGCCCCGAACACCGGGGAGCTGTTTTTT
CDR3 protein: CASRAPNTGELFF

J gene: TRBJ2-4
D gene: TRBD1
CDR3 length: 14
V gene: TRBV6-1
clone size: few
CDR3 DNA: TGTGCCAGCAAACTTGACAGGGTCAAAAACATTCAGTACTTC
CDR3 protein: CASKLDRVKNIQYF

J gene: TRBJ2-1
D gene: TRBD2
CDR3 length: 20
V gene: TRBV3-1
clone size: few
CDR3 DNA: TGTGCCAGCAGCCCACTCTTGGCTAGCGGGAGGTTTAGCTCCTACAATGAGCAGTTCTTC
CDR3 protein: CASSPLLASGRFSSYNEQFF

J gene: TRBJ2-3
D gene: NA
CDR3 length: 16
V gene: TRBV5-1
clone size: NA
CDR3 DNA: TGCGCCAGCAGCTTGGGGGGGGTTGGTAGTGCAGATACGCAGTATTTT
CDR3 protein: CASSLGGVGSADTQYF